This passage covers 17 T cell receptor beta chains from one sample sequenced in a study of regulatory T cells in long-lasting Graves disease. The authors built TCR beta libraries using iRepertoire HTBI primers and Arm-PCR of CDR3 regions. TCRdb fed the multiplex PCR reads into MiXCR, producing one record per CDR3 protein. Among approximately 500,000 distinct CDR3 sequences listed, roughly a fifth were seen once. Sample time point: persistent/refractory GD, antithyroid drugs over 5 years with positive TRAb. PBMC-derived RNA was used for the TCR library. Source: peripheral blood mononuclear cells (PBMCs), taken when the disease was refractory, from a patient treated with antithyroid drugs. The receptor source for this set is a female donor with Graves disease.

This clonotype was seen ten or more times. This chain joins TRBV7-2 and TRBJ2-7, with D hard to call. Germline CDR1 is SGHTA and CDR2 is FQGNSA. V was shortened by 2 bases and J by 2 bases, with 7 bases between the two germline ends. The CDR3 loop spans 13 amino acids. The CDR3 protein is CASSLIFTYEQYF. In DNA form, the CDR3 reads TGTGCCAGCAGCTTAATCTTCACCTACGAGCAGTACTTC.

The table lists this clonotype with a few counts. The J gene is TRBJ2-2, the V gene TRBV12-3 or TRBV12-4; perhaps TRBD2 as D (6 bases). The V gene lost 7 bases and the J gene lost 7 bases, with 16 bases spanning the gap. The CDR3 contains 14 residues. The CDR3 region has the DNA TGTGCCAGCACCCCCCGGGAGCGGAACGGGGAGCTGTTTTTT. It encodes CASTPRERNGELFF.

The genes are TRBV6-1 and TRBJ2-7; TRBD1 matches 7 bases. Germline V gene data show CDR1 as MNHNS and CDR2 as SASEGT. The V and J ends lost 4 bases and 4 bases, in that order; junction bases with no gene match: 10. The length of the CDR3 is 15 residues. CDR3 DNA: TGTGCCAGCAGTGGTCCGCAACAGGGGTCATACGAGCAGTACTTC. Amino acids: CASSGPQQGSYEQYF.

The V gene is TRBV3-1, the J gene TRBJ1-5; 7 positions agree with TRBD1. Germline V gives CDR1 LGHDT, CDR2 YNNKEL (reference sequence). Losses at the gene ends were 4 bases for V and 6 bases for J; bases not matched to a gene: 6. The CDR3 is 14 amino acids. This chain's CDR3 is CASSLTTGTQPQHF. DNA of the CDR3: TGTGCCAGCAGCCTCACGACAGGGACTCAGCCCCAGCATTTT.

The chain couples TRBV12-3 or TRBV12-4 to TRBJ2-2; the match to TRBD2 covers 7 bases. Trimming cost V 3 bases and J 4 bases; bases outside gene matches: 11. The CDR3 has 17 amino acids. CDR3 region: CASSFGLLAGSTGELFF. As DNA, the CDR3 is TGTGCCAGCAGTTTTGGTCTATTAGCGGGCAGCACCGGGGAGCTGTTTTTT.

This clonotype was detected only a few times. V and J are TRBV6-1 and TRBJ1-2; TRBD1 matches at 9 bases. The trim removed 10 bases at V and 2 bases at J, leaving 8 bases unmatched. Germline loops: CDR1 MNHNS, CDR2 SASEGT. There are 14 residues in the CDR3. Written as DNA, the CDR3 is TGTGCCACCCTCGACAGGGGGGTAAACTATGGCTACACCTTC. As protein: CATLDRGVNYGYTF.

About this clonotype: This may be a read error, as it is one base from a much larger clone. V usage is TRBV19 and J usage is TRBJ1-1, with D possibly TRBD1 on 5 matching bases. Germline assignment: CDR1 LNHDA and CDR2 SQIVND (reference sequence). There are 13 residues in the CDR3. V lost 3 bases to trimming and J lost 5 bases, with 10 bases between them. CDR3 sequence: CASSIMEGTEAFF. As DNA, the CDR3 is TGTGCCAGTAGTATTATGGAGGGGACTGAAGCTTTCTTT.

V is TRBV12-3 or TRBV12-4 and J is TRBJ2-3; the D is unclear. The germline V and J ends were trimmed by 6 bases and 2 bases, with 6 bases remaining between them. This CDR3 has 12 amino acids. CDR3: CASRLNTDTQYF. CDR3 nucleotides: TGTGCCAGCAGATTAAACACAGATACGCAGTATTTT.

Here the CDR3 reads CASSLPSGGRYEQYF. CDR3 coding DNA: TGTGCCAGCAGCTTACCTAGCGGGGGCCGCTACGAGCAGTACTTC. The J gene is TRBJ2-7, the V gene TRBV7-2; 10 nucleotides align to TRBD2. This CDR3 contains 15 residues. Per the germline V gene, CDR1 is SGHTA and CDR2 is FQGNSA. The V segment lost 2 bases and the J segment 3 bases; nucleotides outside the gene matches: 4. Supplemented by reference TRBV7-2 and TRBJ2-7, the full variable domain reads GAGVSQSPSNKVTEKGKDVELRCDPISGHTALYWYRQSLGQGLEFLIYFQGNSAPDKSGLPSDRFSAERTGGSVSTLTIQRTQQEDSAVYLCASSLPSGGRYEQYFGPGTRLTVT.

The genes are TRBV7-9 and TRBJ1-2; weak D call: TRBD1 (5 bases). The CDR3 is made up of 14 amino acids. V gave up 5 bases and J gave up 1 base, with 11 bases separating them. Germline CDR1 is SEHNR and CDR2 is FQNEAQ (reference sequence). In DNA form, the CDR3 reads TGTGCCAGCAGCCCGGGACCTTATAACTATGGCTACACCTTC. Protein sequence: CASSPGPYNYGYTF.

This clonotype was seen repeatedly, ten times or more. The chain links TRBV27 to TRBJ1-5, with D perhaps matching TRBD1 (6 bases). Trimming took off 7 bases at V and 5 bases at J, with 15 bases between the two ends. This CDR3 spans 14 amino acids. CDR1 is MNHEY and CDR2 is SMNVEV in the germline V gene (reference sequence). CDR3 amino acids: CASTSSGGHQPQHF. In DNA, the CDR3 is TGTGCCAGCACATCCTCTGGGGGGCATCAGCCCCAGCATTTT.

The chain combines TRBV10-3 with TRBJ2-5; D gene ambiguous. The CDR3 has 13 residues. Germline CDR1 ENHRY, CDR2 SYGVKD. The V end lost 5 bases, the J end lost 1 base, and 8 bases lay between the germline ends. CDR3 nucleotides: TGTGCCATCAGTAGGAATTCCCAAGAGACCCAGTACTTC. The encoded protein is CAISRNSQETQYF.

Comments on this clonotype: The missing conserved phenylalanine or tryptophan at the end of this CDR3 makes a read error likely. The CDR3, as DNA: TGTGCCAGCAGTCTAACCTACGAGCAGTACTCC. Translation gives CASSLTYEQYS. The chain uses TRBV7-2 and TRBJ2-7; no firm D call. V dropped 6 bases and J dropped 2 bases, with 5 bases sitting between them. Germline V lookup: CDR1 SGHTA, CDR2 FQGNSA. This CDR3 contains 11 residues.

CDR3: CASSPRSGPTEKLFF. CDR3 nucleotides: TGTGCCAGCAGCCCCCGGTCGGGGCCCACAGAAAAACTGTTTTTT. The chain uses TRBV7-9 and TRBJ1-4; tentatively, D is TRBD1 (5 bases). The germline gives CDR1 SEHNR, CDR2 FQNEAQ (reference sequence). V was cut by 5 bases and J by 8 bases, with 18 bases left in between. The CDR3 sequence is 15 residues long.

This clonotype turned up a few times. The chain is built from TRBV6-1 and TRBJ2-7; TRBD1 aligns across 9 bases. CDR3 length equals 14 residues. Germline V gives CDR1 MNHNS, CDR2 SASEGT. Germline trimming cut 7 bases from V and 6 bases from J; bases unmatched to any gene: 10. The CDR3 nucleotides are TGTGCCAGCAAGGGCGGGACAGGGAATGTCGAGCAGTACTTC. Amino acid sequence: CASKGGTGNVEQYF.

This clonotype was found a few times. The CDR3 DNA follows: TGTGCCAGCAGCCACGCTAGCGGGGGGACTAGCACAGATACGCAGTATTTT. Its protein product is CASSHASGGTSTDTQYF. V usage is TRBV25-1 and J usage is TRBJ2-3; 11 bases agree with TRBD2. V shed 6 bases, J shed 0 bases, and the junction held 8 bases outside the gene matches. CDR3 size: 17 residues. The germline V gene has CDR1 MGHDK and CDR2 SYGVNS.

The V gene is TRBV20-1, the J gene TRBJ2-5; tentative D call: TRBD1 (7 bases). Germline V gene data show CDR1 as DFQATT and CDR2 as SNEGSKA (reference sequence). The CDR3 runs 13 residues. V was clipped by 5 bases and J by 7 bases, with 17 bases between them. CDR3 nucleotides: TGCAGTGCTCGGAGGGCAGGGGGAGGGACCCAGTACTTC. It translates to CSARRAGGGTQYF.